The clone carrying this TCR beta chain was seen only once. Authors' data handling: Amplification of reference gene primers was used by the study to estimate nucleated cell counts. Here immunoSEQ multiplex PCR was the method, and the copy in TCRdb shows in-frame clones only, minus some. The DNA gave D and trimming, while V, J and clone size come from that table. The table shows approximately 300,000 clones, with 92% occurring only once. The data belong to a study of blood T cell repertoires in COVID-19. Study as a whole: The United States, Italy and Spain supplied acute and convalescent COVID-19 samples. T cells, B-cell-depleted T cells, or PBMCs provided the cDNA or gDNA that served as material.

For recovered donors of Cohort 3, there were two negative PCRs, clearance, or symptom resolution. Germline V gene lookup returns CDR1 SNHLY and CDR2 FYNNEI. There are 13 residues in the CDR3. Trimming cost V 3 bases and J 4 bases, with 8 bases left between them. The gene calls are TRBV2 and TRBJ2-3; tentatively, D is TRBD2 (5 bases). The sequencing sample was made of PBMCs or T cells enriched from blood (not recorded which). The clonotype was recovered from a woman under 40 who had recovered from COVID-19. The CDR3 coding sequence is TGTGCCAGCAGTGACCGGGAACCAGATACGCAGTATTTT. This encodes CASSDREPDTQYF.